The 30 T cell receptor beta chains below come from one sample, sequenced in a study of identical twins. MiXCR was run by TCRdb on the 5' RACE reads, yielding one entry per CDR3 protein. This sample has 1.5 million to 2 million distinct CDR3 sequences, with more than 30% found just once. The sequenced material came from cord blood. Receptors were obtained from a newborn girl in good health.

The CDR3 here is CASSLTARNTEAFF. The CDR3 DNA follows: TGTGCCAGCAGTTTGACAGCCCGGAACACTGAAGCTTTCTTT. The chain employs TRBV28 and TRBJ1-1; weak D call: TRBD1 (5 bases). Trimming took 3 bases from V and 1 from J, leaving 9 bases between them. Germline lookup yields CDR1 MDHEN and CDR2 SYDVKM. The CDR3 covers 14 residues.

The sample holds a few counts of this clonotype. The chain is built from TRBV5-1 and TRBJ2-1; D unresolved. CDR1 is SGHRS, CDR2 YFSETQ, per germline. CDR3 length: 15 amino acids. V gave up 1 base and J gave up 5 bases, with 13 bases separating them. The CDR3: CASSLFGDWNNEQFF. The CDR3 coding sequence is TGCGCCAGCAGCTTGTTTGGCGACTGGAACAATGAGCAGTTCTTC. Complete variable domain (other parts from reference TRBV5-1 and TRBJ2-1): KAGVTQTPRYLIKTRGQQVTLSCSPISGHRSVSWYQQTPGQGLQFLFEYFSETQRNKGNFPGRFSGRQFSNSRSEMNVSTLELGDSALYLCASSLFGDWNNEQFFGPGTRLTVL.

This clonotype was observed once. This chain uses TRBV2 with TRBJ2-5; 7 bases map to TRBD2. Germline V CDR1 and CDR2: SNHLY, FYNNEI. J was trimmed by 11 bases and V by 6 bases; bases with no gene match: 18. The CDR3 contains 15 residues. CDR3 coding DNA: TGTGCCAGCAGCCCCGCCAGGGCGGGAGACAATGAGCAGTACTTC. Protein product: CASSPARAGDNEQYF.

Only one count was recorded for this clonotype. J is TRBJ1-5 and V is TRBV13; D gene uncertain. Germline V CDR1 and CDR2: PRHDT, FYEKMQ (reference sequence). The CDR3 has 11 residues. The ends were cut back, 8 bases at V and 6 bases at J, with 8 bases in the middle. The CDR3 spells CASLGSQPQHF. In DNA, the CDR3 is TGTGCCAGCTTAGGTTCTCAGCCCCAGCATTTT.

The rearrangement links TRBV24-1 to TRBJ2-3; D not certain. The germline V gene has CDR1 KGHDR and CDR2 SFDVKD. Trimming removed 3 bases at V and 5 bases at J, with 8 bases between. The CDR3 has 13 residues. This CDR3 is CATSDHSGDTQYF. The CDR3 DNA is TGTGCCACCAGTGATCACAGTGGAGATACGCAGTATTTT.

The V call is TRBV5-1, the J call TRBJ1-6; possible D gene TRBD1, 6 bases. The germline V and J ends were trimmed by 4 bases and 5 bases, with 16 bases remaining between them. This CDR3 region has 16 residues. Germline CDR1 reads SGHRS; CDR2 reads YFSETQ. CDR3 DNA sequence: TGCGCCAGCAGCCGGATTCCGGGACACCATAATTCACCCCTCCACTTT. It encodes CASSRIPGHHNSPLHF.

This clonotype was seen more than once but under ten times. The chain couples TRBV6-1 to TRBJ1-6; no definite D call. The CDR3 has 16 amino acids. V gave up 2 bases and J gave up 0 bases, with 8 bases separating them. Germline V gives CDR1 MNHNS, CDR2 SASEGT. The chain's CDR3 is CASSEPGGSYNSPLHF. The CDR3 nucleotides read TGTGCCAGCAGTGAACCGGGCGGCTCCTATAATTCACCCCTCCACTTT.

V gene TRBV20-1 combines with J gene TRBJ2-4; D is undetermined. V was pared by 6 bases and J by 0 bases, with 3 bases between. The CDR3 consists of 11 residues. Looked up from germline, CDR1 is DFQATT and CDR2 is SNEGSKA (reference sequence). The CDR3 loop is CSALAKNIQYF. CDR3 coding DNA: TGCAGTGCACTAGCCAAAAACATTCAGTACTTC.

V gene TRBV25-1 combines with J gene TRBJ1-1; no reliable D call. V lost 3 bases to trimming and J lost 2 bases, with 10 bases between them. This CDR3 has 14 residues. Germline V gene sequence: CDR1 MGHDK, CDR2 SYGVNS. The CDR3 reads CASSDPRSNTEAFF. CDR3 DNA sequence: TGTGCCAGCAGTGACCCCCGCAGTAACACTGAAGCTTTCTTT.

This sequence joins TRBV4-2 and TRBJ2-1; 7 nucleotides match TRBD2. The J call may be mistaken, given a closer DNA end match to TRBJ2-7. This CDR3 contains 15 residues. The germline gives CDR1 LGHNA, CDR2 YNFKEQ. Here the CDR3 reads CASSGTSASYNEQYF. In nucleotides, the CDR3 is TGTGCCAGCAGCGGAACTAGCGCCTCCTACAATGAGCAGTACTTC.

This clonotype was detected many times. One junction end disagrees with the germline gene, perhaps due to a read error. The chain recombines TRBV12-3 or TRBV12-4 with TRBJ2-5; 10 nucleotides align to TRBD2. The CDR3 length is 15 residues. The CDR3 is CASSRTSGYQETQYF. The CDR3 DNA reads TGCGCCAGCAGCCGGACTAGCGGATACCAAGAGACCCAGTACTTC.

This chain links TRBV10-3 with TRBJ2-4; 7 bases are shared with TRBD2. The DNA end lines up better with TRBJ2-7; the J call may be wrong. Germline loops: CDR1 ENHRY, CDR2 SYGVKD. CDR3 length: 12 amino acids. CDR3 nucleotides: TGTGCTGCGGGGGATTCTTTCTACGAGCAGTACTTC. Protein sequence: CAAGDSFYEQYF.

This clonotype has more than one count but fewer than ten. The J gene is TRBJ1-5, the V gene TRBV10-3, with TRBD1 matching over 8 bases. The J segment lost 0 bases and the V segment lost 5 bases, leaving 3 bases of the junction unmatched. CDR3 length: 15 amino acids. Germline CDR1 reads ENHRY; CDR2 reads SYGVKD. The CDR3 reads CAISPGQDSNQPQHF. The CDR3 DNA reads TGTGCCATCAGTCCGGGACAGGATAGCAATCAGCCCCAGCATTTT.

The CDR3 loop is CASSLGWREKLFF. The CDR3 DNA reads as TGTGCCAGCAGTTTAGGATGGCGTGAAAAACTGTTTTTT. This chain uses TRBV27 with TRBJ1-4; D not resolved. Trimming shortened V by 2 bases and J by 7 bases, and 8 bases separated the two germline ends. Germline CDR1 MNHEY, CDR2 SMNVEV (reference sequence). This CDR3 region has 13 residues.

This clonotype was counted only a few times. The J gene is TRBJ2-7, the V gene TRBV9; 9 bases map to TRBD1. This CDR3 spans 13 amino acids. V shed 4 bases, J shed 5 bases, and the junction held 4 bases outside the gene matches. Germline CDR1 reads SGDLS; CDR2 reads YYNGEE. For the CDR3, the DNA is TGTGCCAGCAGCACACAGGGGGCGGACGAGCAGTACTTC. Translated, it gives CASSTQGADEQYF.

The rearrangement links TRBV12-3 or TRBV12-4 to TRBJ1-4; 7 nucleotides agree with TRBD1. The J segment lost 5 bases and the V segment lost 7 bases, leaving 10 bases of the junction unmatched. This CDR3 contains 15 residues. This CDR3 is CASTEGDRRNEKLFF. Written as DNA, the CDR3 is TGTGCCAGCACCGAAGGGGACAGACGAAATGAAAAACTGTTTTTT.

This clonotype was observed a handful of times. The chain employs TRBV5-6 and TRBJ2-1; the D gene could be TRBD1 or TRBD2 (5 bases each). CDR3 length equals 13 residues. The germline CDR1 and CDR2 sequences are SGHDT and YYEEEE. Trimming removed 2 bases at V and 7 bases at J, with 10 bases between. In DNA form, the CDR3 reads TGTGCCAGCAGCTTTAGGTGGGGGAATGAGCAGTTCTTC. Translation gives CASSFRWGNEQFF.

The rearrangement uses TRBV20-1 and TRBJ2-2, with no clear D. The V gene lost 5 bases and the J gene lost 6 bases, with 7 bases spanning the gap. Germline V gene data show CDR1 as DFQATT and CDR2 as SNEGSKA (reference sequence). The CDR3 spans 11 residues. The CDR3 bases are TGCAGTGCTGCCGGCGCCGGGGAGCTGTTTTTT. Residues: CSAAGAGELFF.

The sample holds a few counts of this clonotype. Here the CDR3 reads CASSPPDLRYDTQYF. CDR3 DNA sequence: TGTGCCAGCTCACCACCGGACCTCCGATACGATACGCAGTATTTT. The J gene is TRBJ2-3, the V gene TRBV18; D gene uncertain. Between the trimmed V and J ends, which lost 0 bases and 6 bases, there was a span of 13 bases. The CDR3 totals 15 residues. CDR1 and CDR2 (germline): KGHSH, LQKENI.

The rearrangement links TRBV4-2 to TRBJ2-1; D uncertain. Trimming stripped 0 bases from V and 0 bases from J, with 6 bases between. The CDR3 has 15 residues. Germline values: CDR1 LGHNA, CDR2 YNFKEQ. As DNA, the CDR3 is TGTGCCAGCAGCCAAGACTACCTCTCCTACAATGAGCAGTTCTTC. Protein: CASSQDYLSYNEQFF.

This clonotype came up a few times. The chain employs TRBV28 and TRBJ1-4, with D tentatively TRBD1 (6 bases). The V end lost 5 bases, the J end lost 10 bases, and 14 bases lay between the germline ends. The CDR3 is made up of 13 amino acids. Looked up from germline, CDR1 is MDHEN and CDR2 is SYDVKM. The CDR3: CASSPIPTGKLFF. The CDR3 nucleotides read TGTGCCAGCAGTCCGATCCCGACAGGAAAACTGTTTTTT.

This clonotype was counted a few times. CDR3 DNA sequence: TGTGCCAGCAGGGCGACTAGCGGGGGGGTCTATGAGCAGTTCTTC. Translation gives CASRATSGGVYEQFF. The chain links TRBV7-9 to TRBJ2-1; TRBD2 agrees at 14 bases. J gave up 8 bases and V 6 bases, and 6 bases lay outside the gene matches. In germline, CDR1 is SEHNR, CDR2 FQNEAQ (reference sequence). This CDR3 has 15 amino acids.

The J gene is TRBJ1-5, the V gene TRBV6-2 or TRBV6-3; 12 bases line up with TRBD1. V lost 7 bases and J lost 6; bases outside the gene matches: 7. This CDR3 region has 15 residues. Per germline, CDR1 MNHEY and CDR2 SVGEGT. Here the CDR3 reads CASTGRDRGLQPQHF. CDR3 DNA: TGTGCCAGCACTGGCCGGGACAGGGGGCTTCAGCCCCAGCATTTT.

V gene TRBV20-1 combines with J gene TRBJ2-5; D perhaps matches TRBD2 (6 bases). Germline loops: CDR1 DFQATT, CDR2 SNEGSKA (reference sequence). The CDR3 loop spans 14 amino acids. Trimming stripped 0 bases from V and 2 bases from J, with 10 bases between. CDR3 in amino acids: CSARDRRGQETQYF. In nucleotides, the CDR3 is TGCAGTGCTAGAGATCGCCGGGGGCAAGAGACCCAGTACTTC.

As regards this clonotype: This could be a read error, since a much larger clone is one nucleotide away. The chain uses TRBV29-1 and TRBJ2-1; D is ambiguous. The V gene's germline CDR1 is SQVTM and CDR2 ANQGSEA. V lost 7 bases, J lost 6 bases, and 10 bases lay in between. The CDR3 runs 11 residues. Here the CDR3 reads CSAESLNEQFF. CDR3 nucleotides: TGCAGCGCCGAATCTCTCAATGAGCAGTTCTTC.

V and J are TRBV14 and TRBJ2-1; possible D gene TRBD2, 5 bases. The germline V and J ends were trimmed by 3 bases and 5 bases, with 5 bases remaining between them. Germline loops: CDR1 SGHDN, CDR2 FVKESK. The CDR3 loop spans 12 amino acids. The CDR3: CASSHGDNEQFF. The CDR3 DNA follows: TGTGCCAGCAGCCACGGGGACAATGAGCAGTTCTTC.

In its sample, this clonotype was seen a few times. The genes are TRBV4-2 and TRBJ2-5; a weak D match, TRBD2 (5 bases). V lost 0 bases, J lost 11 bases, and 19 bases lay in between. Germline V gene data show CDR1 as LGHNA and CDR2 as YNFKEQ. This CDR3 is 15 amino acids long. The CDR3 protein is CASSQESSSHNEQYF. The CDR3 DNA is TGTGCCAGCAGCCAAGAATCTAGCAGCCACAATGAGCAGTACTTC.

This clonotype was observed a few times. The chain links TRBV4-2 to TRBJ2-7; 7 bases line up with TRBD1. Germline CDR1 is LGHNA and CDR2 is YNFKEQ. The CDR3 runs to 15 residues. After removal of 1 base from V and 4 bases from J, the junction contained 7 bases not matched to a gene. CDR3 protein: CASSQAQLTGYEQYF. In DNA, the CDR3 is TGTGCCAGCAGCCAAGCCCAACTGACAGGGTACGAGCAGTACTTC.

This sequence joins TRBV9 and TRBJ2-1; 10 bases align to TRBD2. CDR3 length: 15 residues. Trimming took 4 bases from V and 4 from J; bases not matched to a gene: 5. Germline V gene data show CDR1 as SGDLS and CDR2 as YYNGEE. The CDR3 coding sequence is TGTGCCAGCAGCACCGGGACTAGCGCTTACAATGAGCAGTTCTTC. As protein: CASSTGTSAYNEQFF.

V usage is TRBV12-3 or TRBV12-4 and J usage is TRBJ1-3; D is unclear. The CDR3 has 15 residues. Deletions cut 3 bases from V and 0 bases from J, with 9 bases between. For the CDR3, the DNA is TGTGCCAGCAGTTTCTACGTCCACTCTGGAAACACCATATATTTT. It translates to CASSFYVHSGNTIYF.